A single sample is the source of the 27 T cell receptor beta chains below, sequenced in a study of shared clonotypes between healthy human individuals. Sequenced by immunoSEQ multiplex PCR; TCRdb stores in-frame clones only, minus some. The profile shows roughly 720,000 clones, around 90% of them singletons. The sample consisted of memory CD8+ T cells from PBMCs. Subset reported: CD45RO+ cells pooled with CCR7-negative TemRA cells. The receptors shown here come from a man between 18 and 35 years old in good health. Some clones in this sample may be carry-over from other donors' samples.

The chain employs TRBV4-1 and TRBJ2-5; D is uncertain. This CDR3 comprises 13 residues. Germline-derived CDR1 and CDR2 are MGHRA and YSYEKL. Trimming removed 6 bases at V and 1 base at J, with 9 bases between. The CDR3 region is CASSLGRQETQYF. As DNA, the CDR3 is TGCGCCAGCAGTCTCGGTCGCCAAGAGACCCAGTACTTC.

The chain employs TRBV12-2 and TRBJ1-2; TRBD1, the table's D call, lacks a check against the DNA. TRBV12-2 is a known pseudogene. The CDR3 sequence is 19 residues long. The CDR3 DNA follows: TGTGCAAGTCGCTTAGTACCGGGTGGAGAGGCAGGGACTAACTATGGCTACACCTTC. Translation: CASRLVPGGEAGTNYGYTF.

The rearrangement links TRBV5-6 to TRBJ2-5; D perhaps matches TRBD2 (5 bases). Germline V gives CDR1 SGHDT, CDR2 YYEEEE. The V gene lost 4 bases and the J gene lost 1 base, with 11 bases spanning the gap. The CDR3 totals 14 residues. DNA for the CDR3: TGTGCCAGCAGCCCCCTGGGGAGCCAAGAGACCCAGTACTTC. Protein sequence: CASSPLGSQETQYF.

This chain uses TRBV29-1 with TRBJ1-3; no clear D. CDR1 is SQVTM and CDR2 is ANQGSEA in the germline V gene. The V end lost 3 bases, the J end lost 0 bases, and 9 bases lay between the germline ends. The CDR3 loop spans 14 amino acids. This CDR3 is CSVDTSSSGNTIYF. The CDR3 nucleotides read TGCAGCGTTGATACGTCCTCCTCTGGAAACACCATATATTTT.

Here the CDR3 reads CASTRAYEQYF. CDR3 coding DNA: TGTGCCAGCACCAGGGCCTACGAGCAGTACTTC. The chain is built from TRBV6-1 and TRBJ2-7; D possibly corresponds to TRBD1 (5 bases). Germline V gives CDR1 MNHNS, CDR2 SASEGT. This CDR3 has 11 residues. Trimming took 7 bases from V and 2 from J, leaving 6 bases between them.

CDR3 amino acids: CASSPGTGVNYGYTF. Written as DNA, the CDR3 is TGCGCCAGCAGCCCGGGGACAGGGGTAAACTATGGCTACACCTTC. The chain has TRBV4-3 and TRBJ1-2; 10 positions match TRBD1. The ends lost 4 bases at V and 2 bases at J; junction bases unmatched: 4. Germline V lookup: CDR1 LGHNA, CDR2 YSLEER. The CDR3 sequence is 15 residues long.

This rearrangement joins TRBV7-9 to TRBJ2-6; 8 nucleotides line up with TRBD1. Unmatched junction bases numbered 16, after V lost 5 bases and J lost 4 bases. Germline loops: CDR1 SEHNR, CDR2 FQNEAQ (reference sequence). The CDR3 covers 19 residues. CDR3 region: CASSPKNGQGIRGANVLTF. The CDR3 DNA sequence: TGTGCCAGCAGCCCAAAAAATGGACAGGGTATTCGCGGGGCCAACGTCCTGACTTTC.

The gene calls are TRBV7-9 and TRBJ2-1; perhaps D is TRBD1 or TRBD2 (5 bases each). V was clipped by 1 base and J by 7 bases, with 14 bases between them. CDR3 length: 15 residues. CDR1 and CDR2 from the germline V gene are SEHNR and FQNEAQ (reference sequence). The DNA of the CDR3 is TGTGCCAGCAGCTTAGTGAGGGGAGTAAGTAATGAGCAGTTCTTC. Translating it yields CASSLVRGVSNEQFF.

The chain links TRBV2 to TRBJ2-7, with a possible D match to TRBD1 (5 bases). This CDR3 is 13 amino acids long. Germline V gives CDR1 SNHLY, CDR2 FYNNEI. V lost 8 bases and J lost 4, with 15 bases in between. The CDR3 DNA follows: TGTGCCAGCGTTAAGGGGATCTGGTACGAGCAGTACTTC. It yields the protein CASVKGIWYEQYF.

The chain carries TRBV13 and TRBJ1-1; D remains unclear. The CDR3 consists of 14 residues. Germline CDR1 PRHDT, CDR2 FYEKMQ (reference sequence). V was cut by 8 bases and J by 7 bases, with 20 bases left in between. CDR3 DNA: TGTGCCAGCCGCACTTGGCGGTCCCATTATGAAGCTTTCTTT. Translating gives CASRTWRSHYEAFF.

This clone has more than one count but fewer than ten. J is TRBJ2-5 and V is TRBV14; D perhaps matches TRBD2 (6 bases). Germline loops: CDR1 SGHDN, CDR2 FVKESK. V lost 3 bases and J 4 bases, leaving 9 bases between the germline ends. The CDR3 spans 13 residues. CDR3 bases: TGTGCCAGCAGCCAGGGACTGCGAGAGACCCAGTACTTC. It codes for CASSQGLRETQYF.

The rearrangement joins TRBV6-6 to TRBJ2-7, with 8 positions matching TRBD2. Germline CDR1 and CDR2: MNHNY and SVGAGI (reference sequence). The CDR3 length is 16 residues. With 0 bases clipped from V and 2 bases from J, the junction kept 6 bases outside the gene matches. CDR3 amino acids: CASSYSTSVATYEQYF. In DNA, the CDR3 is TGTGCCAGCAGTTACTCGACTAGCGTAGCCACCTACGAGCAGTACTTC.

This chain uses TRBV5-6 with TRBJ2-1, with 11 bases that match TRBD1. J lost 2 bases, V lost 3 bases, and 1 base had no gene match. Germline V gives CDR1 SGHDT, CDR2 YYEEEE. The CDR3 consists of 15 residues. CDR3 sequence: CASSSGQGAYNEQFF. CDR3 nucleotides: TGTGCCAGCAGCTCGGGACAGGGGGCCTACAATGAGCAGTTCTTC.

The gene calls are TRBV4-1 and TRBJ1-2, with 9 bases aligning to TRBD1. Germline V gene sequence: CDR1 MGHRA, CDR2 YSYEKL. This CDR3 is built from 15 residues. V was clipped by 1 base and J by 6 bases; unmatched bases: 6. The CDR3 nucleotides read TGCGCCAGCAGCCAAGGCCCTAGGACAGGGGATGGCTACACCTTC. This sequence encodes CASSQGPRTGDGYTF.

The CDR3 reads CASSQRGAGRENTEAFF. In DNA, the CDR3 is TGCGCCAGCAGCCAAAGAGGGGCAGGGCGAGAGAACACTGAAGCTTTCTTT. The gene calls are TRBV4-3 and TRBJ1-1, with D tentatively TRBD1 (5 bases). The V gene's germline CDR1 is LGHNA and CDR2 YSLEER. V dropped 2 bases and J dropped 1 base, with 17 bases sitting between them. CDR3 length equals 17 residues.

The chain joins TRBV4-3 to TRBJ1-5, with D possibly TRBD1 on 5 matching bases. Germline-derived CDR1 and CDR2 are LGHNA and YSLEER. Trimming left V 0 bases short and J 8 bases short, with 14 bases between. This CDR3 spans 15 amino acids. CDR3 DNA: TGCGCCAGCAGCCAAGATGTCGGGGACGGTGAGCCCCAGCATTTT. Translation gives CASSQDVGDGEPQHF.

The rearrangement joins TRBV27 to TRBJ1-2; D call uncertain. This CDR3 region has 11 residues. The ends were cut back, 8 bases at V and 5 bases at J, with 9 bases in the middle. The germline V gene has CDR1 MNHEY and CDR2 SMNVEV (reference sequence). This CDR3 reads CASYGPYGYTF. The CDR3 DNA reads as TGTGCCAGCTATGGCCCGTATGGCTACACCTTC.

This clone was counted a single time. The chain combines TRBV27 with TRBJ2-3, with 8 nucleotides matching TRBD2. The junction had 7 bases not matched to a gene; V was cut back by 3 bases and J by 2 bases. There are 16 residues in the CDR3. From germline, CDR1 is MNHEY and CDR2 SMNVEV (reference sequence). CDR3 DNA sequence: TGTGCCAGCAGTTTTAGTAGCGGGGAAATCACAGATACGCAGTATTTT. It codes for CASSFSSGEITDTQYF.

In DNA form, the CDR3 reads TGTGCCAGTACTCGGGACAGGGGGCCTGGGGCCAACGTCCTGACTTTC. This codes for CASTRDRGPGANVLTF. This chain uses TRBV19 with TRBJ2-6, with 12 positions matching TRBD1. The CDR3 has 16 amino acids. The V and J ends lost 7 bases and 2 bases, in that order; junction bases with no gene match: 3. Germline V gene sequence: CDR1 LNHDA, CDR2 SQIVND (reference sequence).

The rearrangement links TRBV10-3 to TRBJ2-7; the D gene is possibly TRBD2 (5 bases). The CDR3 consists of 14 residues. V was cut by 0 bases and J by 2 bases, with 8 bases left in between. The V gene's germline CDR1 is ENHRY and CDR2 SYGVKD. The CDR3 DNA sequence: TGTGCCATCAGTGAGTCCGGGAAAGCCTACGAGCAGTACTTC. Translation gives CAISESGKAYEQYF.

V usage is TRBV19 and J usage is TRBJ2-3; D may be TRBD1 (6 bases). The CDR3 loop spans 14 amino acids. CDR1 and CDR2 from the germline V gene are LNHDA and SQIVND (reference sequence). V lost 2 bases and J 6 bases, leaving 12 bases between the germline ends. The DNA of the CDR3 is TGTGCCAGTAGTATAATCACAGGGAGCGATACGCAGTATTTT. It encodes CASSIITGSDTQYF.

J is TRBJ2-7 and V is TRBV7-9, with TRBD1 matching 8 bases. The CDR3 spans 16 residues. CDR1 and CDR2 (germline): SEHNR, FQNEAQ (reference sequence). V gave up 1 base and J gave up 0 bases; unmatched junction bases: 5. CDR3 in DNA: TGTGCCAGCAGCTTAGGGGTAGGACAGGGCTCCTACGAGCAGTACTTC. Its protein is CASSLGVGQGSYEQYF.

J is TRBJ2-1 and V is TRBV4-1; D uncertain. The CDR3 sequence is 16 residues long. Trimming removed 3 bases at V and 0 bases at J, with 12 bases between. Germline CDR1 MGHRA, CDR2 YSYEKL. CDR3 protein: CASSQGDWSSYNEQFF. The DNA of the CDR3 is TGCGCCAGCAGCCAGGGTGACTGGAGCTCCTACAATGAGCAGTTCTTC.

The gene calls are TRBV12-5 and TRBJ2-2; 8 bases align to TRBD1. This CDR3 has 18 residues. V lost 1 base, J lost 4 bases, and 11 bases stayed unmatched. Germline lookup yields CDR1 LGHNT and CDR2 FRNRAP. The CDR3 loop is CASGLGTGMGPGTGELFF. In nucleotides, the CDR3 is TGTGCTAGTGGTTTGGGGACAGGGATGGGGCCGGGCACCGGGGAGCTGTTTTTT.

V usage is TRBV7-6 and J usage is TRBJ2-1, with 8 bases matching TRBD1. Germline trimming cut 1 base from V and 9 bases from J; bases unmatched to any gene: 11. The CDR3 consists of 16 residues. CDR1 and CDR2 (germline): SGHVS, FNYEAQ. The CDR3 bases are TGTGCCAGCAGCTTAGGCGCAGGGGGCGCCGGAAGTGAGCAGTTCTTC. This encodes CASSLGAGGAGSEQFF.

The chain employs TRBV5-1 and TRBJ2-5; 13 bases line up with TRBD2. Germline V CDR1 and CDR2: SGHRS, YFSETQ. The CDR3 has 15 residues. Trimming took 3 bases from V and 4 from J; bases not matched to a gene: 3. For the CDR3, the DNA is TGCGCCAGCAGCTCATGGACTAGCGGGAGAGAGACCCAGTACTTC. It is translated as CASSSWTSGRETQYF. The full variable domain, completed using reference TRBV5-1 and TRBJ2-5, is KAGVTQTPRYLIKTRGQQVTLSCSPISGHRSVSWYQQTPGQGLQFLFEYFSETQRNKGNFPGRFSGRQFSNSRSEMNVSTLELGDSALYLCASSSWTSGRETQYFGPGTRLLVL.

J is TRBJ2-2 and V is TRBV19, with 8 bases lining up with TRBD1. The CDR3 loop spans 16 amino acids. With 9 bases clipped from V and 3 bases from J, the junction kept 12 bases outside the gene matches. Germline V gene data show CDR1 as LNHDA and CDR2 as SQIVND (reference sequence). CDR3 in amino acids: CASHPRDRGYTGELFF. The CDR3, as DNA: TGTGCCAGCCACCCCCGCGACAGGGGATACACCGGGGAGCTGTTTTTT.